Given below is one T cell receptor (beta chain) in context. Antigen: not known. With 60 Vbeta and 13 Jbeta primers, the PCR was carried out. This table comes from immunoSEQ multiplex PCR, and its TCRdb copy is limited to in-frame clones, with some not included. The table lists fewer than 200,000 clones, about four fifths of them singletons. The data belong to a study of cytomegalovirus exposure and HLA in healthy donors. Overall study: Some 180 million T cells yielded under 130 million unique TCR beta sequences in earlier analysis.

The germline gives CDR1 SGHNT, CDR2 YYREEE (reference sequence). V lost 7 bases and J lost 1, with 12 bases in between. The CDR3 contains 15 residues. General study results and limits: One later analysis reportedly identified an Asian-associated ancestry cluster that showed fewer N-insertions than the roughly 720-donor mean.

J is TRBJ2-6 and V is TRBV5-4; D is perhaps TRBD1 (6 bases). Sequenced sample: PBMCs. This receptor was taken from a male donor in good health and CMV-seronegative. CDR3 DNA: TGTGCCAGCTCATTGCAGGGGTCTGGGGCCAACGTCCTGACTTTC. It codes for CASSLQGSGANVLTF.